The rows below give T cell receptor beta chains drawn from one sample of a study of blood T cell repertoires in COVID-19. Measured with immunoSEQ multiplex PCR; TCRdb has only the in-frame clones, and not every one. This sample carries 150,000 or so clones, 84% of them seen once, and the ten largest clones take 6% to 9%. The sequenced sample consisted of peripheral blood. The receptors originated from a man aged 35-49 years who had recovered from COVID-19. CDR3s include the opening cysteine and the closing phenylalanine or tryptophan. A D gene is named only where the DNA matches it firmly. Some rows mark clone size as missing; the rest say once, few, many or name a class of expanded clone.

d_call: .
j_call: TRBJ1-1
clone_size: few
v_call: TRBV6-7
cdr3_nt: TGTGCCAGCAGCCCGGGTCGGGGGGGATCGAGGAACACTGAAGCTTTCTTT
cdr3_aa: CASSPGRGGSRNTEAFF

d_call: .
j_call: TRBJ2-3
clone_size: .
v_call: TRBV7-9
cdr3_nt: TGTGCCAGCAGCCGCCCACCAGGGGGCACAGATACGCAGTATTTT
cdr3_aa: CASSRPPGGTDTQYF

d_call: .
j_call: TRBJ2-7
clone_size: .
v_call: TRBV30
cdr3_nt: TGTGCCTGGAGCTACCCCGGGTTGTGGCACTTC
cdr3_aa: CAWSYPGLWHF

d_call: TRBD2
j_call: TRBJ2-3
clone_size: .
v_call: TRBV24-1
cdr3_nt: TGTGCCACCAGTACTAGCGGCCGCACAGATACGCAGTATTTT
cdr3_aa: CATSTSGRTDTQYF

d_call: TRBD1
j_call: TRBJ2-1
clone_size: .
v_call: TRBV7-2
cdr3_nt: TGTGCCAGCAGCTCCAGACAGGGGGGCTATGAGCAGTTCTTC
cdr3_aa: CASSSRQGGYEQFF

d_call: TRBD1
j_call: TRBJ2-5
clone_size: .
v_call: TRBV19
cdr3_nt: TGTGCCAGTAGTATTCGGGACAGGGTTGAGACCCAGTACTTC
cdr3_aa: CASSIRDRVETQYF

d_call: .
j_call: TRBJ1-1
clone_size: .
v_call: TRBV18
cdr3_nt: TGTGCCAGCTCGCCGCGGGGGGGGAAGAACACTGAAGCTTTCTTT
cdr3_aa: CASSPRGGKNTEAFF

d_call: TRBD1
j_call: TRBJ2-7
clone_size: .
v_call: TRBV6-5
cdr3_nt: TGTGCCAGCAGCCCCACAGGGGTCCACGAGCAGTACTTC
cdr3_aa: CASSPTGVHEQYF

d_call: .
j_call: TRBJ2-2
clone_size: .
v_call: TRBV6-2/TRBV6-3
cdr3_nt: TGTGCCAGCAGTTACCGGGATCTCGCTAGTGAGAACACCGGGGAGCTGTTTTTT
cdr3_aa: CASSYRDLASENTGELFF

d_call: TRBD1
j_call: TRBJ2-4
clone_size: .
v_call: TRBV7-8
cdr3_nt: TGTGCCAGCAGCTTAGAACAGGGGCACATTCAGTACTTC
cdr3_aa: CASSLEQGHIQYF

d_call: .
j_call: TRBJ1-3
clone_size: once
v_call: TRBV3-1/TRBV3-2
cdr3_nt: TGTGCCAGCAGCCAAGGTCGGGTGTCTGGAAACACCATATATTTT
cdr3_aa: CASSQGRVSGNTIYF

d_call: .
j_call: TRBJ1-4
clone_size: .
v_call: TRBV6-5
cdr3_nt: TGTGCCAGCAGTCGCGCGGGGCGCAATGAAAAACTGTTTTTT
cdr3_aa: CASSRAGRNEKLFF

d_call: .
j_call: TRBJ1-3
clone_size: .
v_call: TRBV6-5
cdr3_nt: TGTGCCAGCAGTTCTTCTAGGCGCTCTGGAAACACCATATATTTT
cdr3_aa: CASSSSRRSGNTIYF

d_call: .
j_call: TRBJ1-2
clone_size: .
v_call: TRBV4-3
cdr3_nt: TGCGCCAGCAGCCAAAACGACGGAGTAACCTATGGCTACACCTTC
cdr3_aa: CASSQNDGVTYGYTF

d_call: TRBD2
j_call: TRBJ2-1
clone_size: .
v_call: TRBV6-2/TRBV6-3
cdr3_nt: TGTGCCAGCAGTTACTCGGCGTCCCAGCGGGAATGGAATGAGCAGTTCTTC
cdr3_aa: CASSYSASQREWNEQFF

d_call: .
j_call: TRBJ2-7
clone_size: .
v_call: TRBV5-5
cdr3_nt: TGTGCCAGCCAACCGGGGACTTTGAGCTCCTACGAGCAGTACTTC
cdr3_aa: CASQPGTLSSYEQYF

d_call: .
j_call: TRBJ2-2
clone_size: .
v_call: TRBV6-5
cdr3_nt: TGTGCCAGCAGCTACGAGGGCGGGTTCGCAGCCGGGGAGCTGTTTTTT
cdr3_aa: CASSYEGGFAAGELFF

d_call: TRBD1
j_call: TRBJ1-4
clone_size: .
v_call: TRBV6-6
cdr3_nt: TGTGCCAGCAGCCGACAGGGGGGTAATGAAAAACTGTTTTTT
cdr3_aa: CASSRQGGNEKLFF

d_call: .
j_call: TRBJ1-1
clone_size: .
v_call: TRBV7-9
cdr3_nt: TGTGCCAGCAGCCCTCAGGATCGAAACACTGAAGCTTTCTTT
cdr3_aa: CASSPQDRNTEAFF

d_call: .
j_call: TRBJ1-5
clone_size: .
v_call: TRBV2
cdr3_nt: TGTGCCAGCAGGGCGGCAGGGAGCAATCAGCCCCAGCATTTT
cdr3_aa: CASRAAGSNQPQHF

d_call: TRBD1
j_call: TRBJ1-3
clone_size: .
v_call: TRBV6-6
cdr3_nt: TGTGCCAGCAGTGAGCGACAGGGCTCTGGAAACACCATATATTTT
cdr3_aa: CASSERQGSGNTIYF

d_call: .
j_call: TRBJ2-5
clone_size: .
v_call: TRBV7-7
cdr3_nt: TGTGCTAGCAGCTTCGCGACAGGTCCTGAAGAGACCCAGTACTTC
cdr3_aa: CASSFATGPEETQYF

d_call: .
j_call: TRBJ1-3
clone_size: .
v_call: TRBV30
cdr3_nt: TGTGCCTGGACCAAACGGTCTCCCGGAAACACCATATATTTT
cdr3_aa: CAWTKRSPGNTIYF

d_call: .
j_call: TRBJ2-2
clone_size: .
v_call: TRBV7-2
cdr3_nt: TGTGCCAGCGTTTCTCAGGGGTTTGGGGAGCTGTTTTTT
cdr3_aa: CASVSQGFGELFF

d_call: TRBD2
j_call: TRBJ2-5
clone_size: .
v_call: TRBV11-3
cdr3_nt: TGTGCCAGCAGCCAAACCGGGGGGGATTTGGTGACCCAGTACTTC
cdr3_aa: CASSQTGGDLVTQYF

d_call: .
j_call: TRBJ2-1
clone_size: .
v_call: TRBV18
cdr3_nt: TGTGCCAGCTCACCACCGGCCCCTCGCAATGAGCAGTTCTTC
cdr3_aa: CASSPPAPRNEQFF

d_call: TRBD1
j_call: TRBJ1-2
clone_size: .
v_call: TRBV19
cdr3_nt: TGTGCCAGTAGTGACAGGGAGAACTATGGCTACACCTTC
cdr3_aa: CASSDRENYGYTF

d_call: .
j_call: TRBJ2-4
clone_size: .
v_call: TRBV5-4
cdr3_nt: TGTGCCAGCACTTCGGACGGACTCAAAAACATTCAGTACTTC
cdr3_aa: CASTSDGLKNIQYF

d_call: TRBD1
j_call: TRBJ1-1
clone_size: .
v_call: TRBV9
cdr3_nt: TGTGCCAGCAGCGTAGCGCGGGACAGTAACACTGAAGCTTTCTTT
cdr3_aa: CASSVARDSNTEAFF

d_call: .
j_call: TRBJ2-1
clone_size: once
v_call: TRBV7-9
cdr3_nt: TGTGCCAGCAGCCGAACCGGCAATGAGCAGTTCTTC
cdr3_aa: CASSRTGNEQFF

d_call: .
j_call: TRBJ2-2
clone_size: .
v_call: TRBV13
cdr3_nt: TGTGCCAGCGAGGGATTCAAAGGTTTGGACAGCGGCACCGGGGAGCTGTTTTTT
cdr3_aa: CASEGFKGLDSGTGELFF

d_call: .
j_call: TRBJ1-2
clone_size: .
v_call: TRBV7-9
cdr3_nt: TGTGCCAGCAGCCTTTCCTTTCGTGCGCATGGCTACACCTTC
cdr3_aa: CASSLSFRAHGYTF